These T cell receptor beta chains were read from a single sample in a study of blood T cell repertoires in COVID-19. Some clones are missing from TCRdb's copy, which holds only in-frame ones; the method was immunoSEQ multiplex PCR. The data contain 25,000 to 30,000 clones, 85% to 90% of them singletons. Sequencing input: peripheral blood. Receptors were obtained from a human donor in a cohort sampled during active COVID-19. Both conserved end residues are part of each CDR3. The D gene is left open where the match is weak. Rows give clone size only sometimes, using once, few, many, or a class for an expanded clone.

J gene | V gene | clone size | D gene | CDR3 protein | CDR3 DNA
TRBJ2-7 | TRBV9 | - | - | CASSVVSRRRAYEQYF | TGTGCCAGCAGCGTAGTATCGAGGCGTCGGGCCTACGAGCAGTACTTC
TRBJ2-2 | TRBV19 | - | - | CASKRSSGGELFF | TGTGCCAGTAAAAGGAGTAGCGGCGGGGAGCTGTTTTTT
TRBJ1-1 | TRBV5-6 | - | - | CASSSDRHTEAFF | TGTGCCAGCAGCTCGGACAGACACACTGAAGCTTTCTTT
TRBJ2-1 | TRBV4-1 | - | TRBD2 | CASSQELRLAGGPYNEQFF | TGCGCCAGCAGCCAAGAGTTAAGACTAGCGGGGGGGCCCTACAATGAGCAGTTCTTC
TRBJ1-5 | TRBV27 | - | TRBD1 | CASSRQGDSQPQHF | TGTGCCAGCAGCCGACAGGGGGACAGTCAGCCCCAGCATTTT
TRBJ1-6 | TRBV18 | few | - | CASSPPDSPLHF | TGTGCCAGCTCACCCCCCGATTCACCCCTCCACTTT
TRBJ2-7 | TRBV7-2 | - | - | CASSSLYEQYF | TGTGCCAGCAGCTCCCTCTACGAGCAGTACTTC
TRBJ1-1 | TRBV20-1 | - | TRBD1 | CSASGGQPARRTEAFF | TGCAGTGCGAGTGGGGGACAGCCCGCTAGGCGCACTGAAGCTTTCTTT
TRBJ2-3 | TRBV18 | - | - | CASSSGTSTDTQYF | TGTGCCAGCTCTTCAGGGACTAGCACAGATACGCAGTATTTT
TRBJ1-1 | TRBV6-5 | - | - | CASRLRGGNTEAFF | TGTGCCAGCAGGTTGAGGGGGGGGAACACTGAAGCTTTCTTT
TRBJ1-5 | TRBV19 | - | - | CASSIAHSQPQHF | TGTGCCAGTAGTATCGCGCACAGTCAGCCCCAGCATTTT
TRBJ1-6 | TRBV2 | - | - | CASSGLDGGSYNSPLHF | TGTGCCAGCAGTGGATTGGACGGGGGCTCCTATAATTCACCCCTCCACTTT
TRBJ1-1 | TRBV24-1 | - | TRBD1 | CATGTGWNTEAFF | TGTGCCACCGGGACAGGGTGGAACACTGAAGCTTTCTTT
TRBJ1-5 | TRBV19 | - | TRBD1 | CASSIRGSGQPQHF | TGTGCCAGTAGTATCAGGGGGTCGGGTCAGCCCCAGCATTTT
TRBJ1-1 | TRBV10-3 | - | - | CAVQGGGGEAFF | TGTGCCGTCCAGGGTGGCGGCGGTGAAGCTTTCTTT
TRBJ2-1 | TRBV19 | - | - | CASSPADTEQFF | TGTGCCAGTAGCCCCGCGGACACAGAGCAGTTCTTC
TRBJ2-7 | TRBV10-1 | few | - | CASSESTGEQYF | TGCGCCAGCAGTGAGTCGACGGGGGAGCAGTACTTC
TRBJ2-1 | TRBV2 | - | TRBD1 | CASTRQGTVTYNEQFF | TGTGCCAGCACGCGACAGGGTACAGTTACCTACAATGAGCAGTTCTTC
TRBJ2-2 | TRBV10-3 | - | - | CAISATAQDTGELFF | TGTGCCATCAGTGCGACAGCCCAGGACACCGGGGAGCTGTTTTTT
TRBJ2-7 | TRBV19 | - | TRBD1 | CASSVNRGSYEQYF | TGTGCCAGTAGCGTTAACAGGGGTTCCTACGAGCAGTACTTC
TRBJ1-2 | TRBV28 | - | - | CASTTGSYGYTF | TGTGCCAGCACCACAGGGAGCTATGGCTACACCTTC
TRBJ2-1 | TRBV29-1 | - | - | CSGSGNEQFF | TGCAGCGGAAGCGGGAATGAGCAGTTCTTC
TRBJ1-3 | TRBV30 | - | - | CAWSPLGGTGNTIYF | TGTGCCTGGAGTCCCCTGGGGGGGACTGGAAACACCATATATTTT
TRBJ1-2 | TRBV19 | - | TRBD1 | CASSIAKGQFRYGYTF | TGTGCCAGTAGTATTGCCAAGGGACAGTTTCGCTATGGCTACACCTTC
TRBJ2-1 | TRBV4-2 | - | TRBD1 | CASSQPGQGRNEQFF | TGTGCCAGCAGCCAGCCGGGACAGGGGAGGAATGAGCAGTTCTTC
TRBJ2-1 | TRBV7-3 | - | - | CASSTQGRWSYNEQFF | TGTGCCAGCAGCACACAGGGAAGATGGTCGTACAATGAGCAGTTCTTC
TRBJ1-2 | TRBV28 | - | TRBD1 | CASSDRAFGYGYTF | TGTGCCAGCAGTGACAGGGCGTTTGGTTATGGCTACACCTTC
TRBJ2-1 | TRBV4-1 | - | TRBD2 | CASSQIAGGFIF | TGCGCCAGCAGCCAGATAGCGGGAGGGTTCATCTTC
TRBJ2-7 | TRBV5-6 | - | - | CASSLAGVSYEQYF | TGTGCCAGCAGCTTGGCGGGGGTTTCCTACGAGCAGTACTTC